A single TCR beta chain is shown here with its context. Its antigen is still unknown. Researchers tagged individual cDNA molecules with unique molecular identifiers. TCRdb re-called the 5' RACE reads with MiXCR, one entry per CDR3 protein. The table lists about 40,000 distinct CDR3 sequences, around 4.5% of them singletons, with about 5% in the top ten. This record belongs to a study of early T cells in non-severe SARS-CoV-2 infection. As for the study in general: Whole-blood bulk RNA, unsorted, was sequenced, and chains were unpaired.

General study findings and limits: There was a bias toward anti-spike CD8 responses in VDJdb matching, which missed private and CD4 specificities.

The V gene's germline CDR1 is SNHLY and CDR2 FYNNEI. V shed 7 bases, J shed 3 bases, and the junction held 5 bases outside the gene matches. This CDR3 region has 13 residues. Sequencing used whole blood. This rearrangement joins TRBV2 to TRBJ1-2; TRBD1 matches at 7 bases. The source of this sequence is an adult who was a healthcare worker with PCR-confirmed SARS-CoV-2 infection or an uninfected control (not recorded which). The CDR3 reads CASTPDRDYGYTF. CDR3 in DNA: TGTGCCAGCACCCCAGACAGGGACTATGGCTACACCTTC.